The 30 T cell receptor beta chains in this list originate from one sample, sequenced in a study of cytomegalovirus exposure and HLA in healthy donors. 60 Vbeta and 13 Jbeta primers were used in PCR. The data were produced by immunoSEQ multiplex PCR, yet TCRdb's version contains in-frame clones alone and is incomplete. Seen here are over 200,000 clones, roughly 90% observed once, and the top ten hold about 1%. Specimen: PBMCs. The receptors shown here come from a young woman in good health and CMV-seronegative.

This rearrangement joins TRBV2 to TRBJ1-4; maybe TRBD1 (6 bases). Germline CDR1 SNHLY, CDR2 FYNNEI. CDR3 length: 14 amino acids. The V and J ends lost 4 bases and 5 bases respectively, with 11 bases between them. The CDR3: CASSARGRNEKLFF. For the CDR3, the DNA is TGTGCCAGCAGTGCGCGGGGGCGGAATGAAAAACTGTTTTTT.

The chain links TRBV2 to TRBJ2-7, with D possibly being TRBD2 (6 bases). From germline, CDR1 is SNHLY and CDR2 FYNNEI. Between the trimmed V and J ends, which lost 6 bases and 5 bases, there was a span of 17 bases. The CDR3 totals 14 residues. This CDR3 is CASRPTGLRHEQYF. The CDR3 DNA sequence: TGTGCCAGCAGACCTACGGGACTCCGCCACGAGCAGTACTTC.

The chain couples TRBV5-1 to TRBJ2-7; 15 positions match TRBD2. Germline V CDR1 and CDR2: SGHRS, YFSETQ. The junction had 14 bases not matched to a gene; V was cut back by 5 bases and J by 5 bases. The CDR3 has 18 residues. The DNA of the CDR3 is TGCGCCAGCAGTCAAGGAAGAGGGACTAGCGGGAGGAACCACGAGCAGTACTTC. Protein: CASSQGRGTSGRNHEQYF.

The chain has TRBV19 and TRBJ2-4; D might be TRBD2 (6 bases). CDR1 is LNHDA and CDR2 is SQIVND in the germline V gene (reference sequence). The germline V and J ends were trimmed by 3 bases and 10 bases, with 22 bases remaining between them. The CDR3 extends over 16 amino acids. The CDR3 DNA follows: TGTGCCAGTAGTATCCCAGGTGGGGGGTTCCTGGGGATTCAGTACTTC. Amino acids: CASSIPGGGFLGIQYF.

V gene TRBV4-3 combines with J gene TRBJ1-1; possible D gene TRBD1, 5 bases. Germline V gives CDR1 LGHNA, CDR2 YSLEER. This CDR3 is 15 amino acids long. With 1 base removed from V and 6 bases from J, the gap between germline ends came to 15 bases. The CDR3: CASSQVRQTWAEAFF. The DNA of the CDR3 is TGCGCCAGCAGCCAAGTCCGACAGACTTGGGCTGAAGCTTTCTTT.

The chain employs TRBV5-1 and TRBJ2-7, with D tentatively TRBD2 (6 bases). The CDR3 extends over 15 amino acids. Trimming removed 0 bases from V and 3 bases from J, with 13 bases in between. Germline loops: CDR1 SGHRS, CDR2 YFSETQ. CDR3 in DNA: TGCGCCAGCAGCTTGGTCGCAGGAGCGGGCTACGAGCAGTACTTC. It codes for CASSLVAGAGYEQYF.

This clone has a single count. The rearrangement links TRBV5-4 to TRBJ1-1; no definite D call. CDR1 and CDR2 (germline): SGHNT, YYREEE (reference sequence). The CDR3 totals 12 residues. Trimming stripped 3 bases from V and 1 base from J, with 4 bases between. This CDR3 is CASSYTNTEAFF. CDR3 bases: TGTGCCAGCAGCTACACGAACACTGAAGCTTTCTTT.

The rearrangement joins TRBV5-1 to TRBJ2-2; 8 bases align to TRBD2. CDR3 size: 15 residues. Trimming removed 4 bases from V and 5 bases from J; junction bases left unmatched: 7. Germline V CDR1 and CDR2: SGHRS, YFSETQ. This CDR3 reads CASSRGAGETGELFF. For the CDR3, the DNA is TGCGCCAGCAGCCGCGGAGCGGGAGAGACCGGGGAGCTGTTTTTT.

This clone showed up just once. The sample holds other DNA sequences that translate to the same CDR3. In nucleotides, the CDR3 is TGTGCCAGCAGCGTAGGTGCCGGGCAAGAGACCCAGTACTTC. It encodes CASSVGAGQETQYF. The chain carries TRBV9 and TRBJ2-5; D gene uncertain. Per the germline V gene, CDR1 is SGDLS and CDR2 is YYNGEE. The CDR3 length is 14 residues. The V end was cut by 0 bases, the J end by 2 bases, with 8 bases between.

The J gene is TRBJ1-1, the V gene TRBV2; 9 bases are a match to TRBD1. The CDR3 loop spans 14 amino acids. The ends lost 4 bases at V and 5 bases at J; junction bases unmatched: 5. Germline values: CDR1 SNHLY, CDR2 FYNNEI. CDR3 DNA: TGTGCCAGCAGTGGGGGACAGGGTGAGACTGAAGCTTTCTTT. Residues: CASSGGQGETEAFF. The whole variable domain, filled in from reference TRBV2 and TRBJ1-1, reads EPEVTQTPSHQVTQMGQEVILRCVPISNHLYFYWYRQILGQKVEFLVSFYNNEISEKSEIFDDQFSVERPDGSNFTLKIRSTKLEDSAMYFCASSGGQGETEAFFGQGTRLTVV.

The rearrangement links TRBV27 to TRBJ1-3; D may be TRBD1 (5 bases). V lost 5 bases to trimming and J lost 1 base, with 15 bases between them. The V gene's germline CDR1 is MNHEY and CDR2 SMNVEV (reference sequence). This CDR3 comprises 16 residues. CDR3 region: CASSPRVGLSGNTIYF. CDR3 sequence (DNA): TGTGCCAGCAGTCCCCGGGTGGGGCTATCTGGAAACACCATATATTTT.

V is TRBV21-1 and J is TRBJ2-2; the DNA was not compared with TRBD2, the D call given in the table. TRBV21-1 is an annotated pseudogene. The CDR3 has 18 amino acids. The CDR3 reads CASSNLQTSGRMAGELFF. CDR3 bases: TGTGCCAGCAGCAACCTCCAGACTAGCGGGAGGATGGCCGGGGAGCTGTTTTTT.

The CDR3 sequence is CASSPRPDTGEQYF. For the CDR3, the DNA is TGTGCCAGCAGCCCCCGGCCGGACACTGGGGAGCAGTACTTC. The V call is TRBV7-6, the J call TRBJ2-7; D possibly corresponds to TRBD1 (5 bases). With 5 bases removed from V and 7 bases from J, the gap between germline ends came to 18 bases. CDR3 size: 14 residues. In germline, CDR1 is SGHVS, CDR2 FNYEAQ.

The V and J genes are TRBV30 and TRBJ2-3, with D perhaps matching TRBD2 (6 bases). This CDR3 contains 15 residues. Germline loops: CDR1 GTSNPN, CDR2 SVGIG (reference sequence). V dropped 4 bases and J dropped 5 bases, with 19 bases sitting between them. The CDR3 reads CAWIPRTTRGDTQYF. CDR3 coding DNA: TGTGCCTGGATACCCCGGACGACGCGGGGAGATACGCAGTATTTT.

The genes are TRBV2 and TRBJ1-2; possible D gene TRBD1, 6 bases. The CDR3 contains 15 residues. The germline V gene has CDR1 SNHLY and CDR2 FYNNEI. V was cut by 8 bases and J by 5 bases, with 21 bases left in between. The CDR3 nucleotides read TGTGCCAGCTTAGGACAGCCGGTCCCGGGGTATGGCTACACCTTC. Its protein is CASLGQPVPGYGYTF.

Of note for this clone: Other nucleotide sequences in the sample specify the same CDR3. The genes are TRBV4-3 and TRBJ1-1; TRBD1 agrees at 8 bases. The CDR3 sequence is 16 residues long. With V trimmed by 0 bases and J by 1 base, 4 bases remained unmatched. Germline V lookup: CDR1 LGHNA, CDR2 YSLEER. DNA of the CDR3: TGCGCCAGCAGCCAAGAGGGGGACAGGAGGAACACTGAAGCTTTCTTT. It encodes CASSQEGDRRNTEAFF.

The chain employs TRBV5-1 and TRBJ2-2; 10 bases align to TRBD2. The CDR3 has 17 amino acids. V gave up 0 bases and J gave up 4 bases; unmatched junction bases: 6. Germline CDR1 SGHRS, CDR2 YFSETQ. This CDR3 reads CASSLASSGSTTGELFF. CDR3 sequence (DNA): TGCGCCAGCAGCTTGGCATCTAGCGGGAGTACCACCGGGGAGCTGTTTTTT.

The rearrangement uses TRBV19 and TRBJ2-3, with D tentatively TRBD1 (6 bases). CDR1 is LNHDA and CDR2 is SQIVND in the germline V gene (reference sequence). The V and J ends lost 7 bases and 3 bases respectively, with 14 bases between them. The CDR3 has 14 amino acids. DNA of the CDR3: TGTGCCAGTACCAGCCAGGGGCGGACAGATACGCAGTATTTT. Protein: CASTSQGRTDTQYF. The full variable domain, its missing parts supplied by reference TRBV19 and TRBJ2-3, is DGGITQSPKYLFRKEGQNVTLSCEQNLNHDAMYWYRQDPGQGLRLIYYSQIVNDFQKGDIAEGYSVSREKKESFPLTVTSAQKNPTAFYLCASTSQGRTDTQYFGPGTRLTVL.

V is TRBV30 and J is TRBJ2-7; 11 bases map to TRBD1. The CDR3 has 14 residues. CDR1 is GTSNPN and CDR2 is SVGIG in the germline V gene (reference sequence). Losses at the gene ends were 2 bases for V and 7 bases for J; bases not matched to a gene: 7. This CDR3 reads CAWSYGQGAREQYF. CDR3 nucleotides: TGTGCCTGGAGTTATGGACAGGGGGCGAGGGAGCAGTACTTC.

The rearrangement uses TRBV5-1 and TRBJ1-2, with D possibly TRBD1 on 6 matching bases. Germline assignment: CDR1 SGHRS and CDR2 YFSETQ. This CDR3 contains 12 residues. The V and J ends lost 3 bases and 6 bases respectively, with 9 bases between them. The CDR3 DNA reads as TGCGCCAGCAGCTCCCACAGGGATGGCTACACCTTC. Residues: CASSSHRDGYTF.

J is TRBJ1-4 and V is TRBV11-2; no definite D call. Germline V gives CDR1 SGHAT, CDR2 FQNNGV. Deletions cut 2 bases from V and 0 bases from J, with 10 bases between. CDR3 size: 16 residues. The CDR3 sequence: CASSLTHIATNEKLFF. CDR3 nucleotide sequence: TGTGCCAGCAGCTTAACCCACATTGCAACTAATGAAAAACTGTTTTTT.

The chain combines TRBV20-1 with TRBJ1-1; D not certain. Trimming stripped 3 bases from V and 1 base from J, with 3 bases between. Germline V gene lookup returns CDR1 DFQATT and CDR2 SNEGSKA (reference sequence). The CDR3 loop spans 11 amino acids. The CDR3: CSASRNTEAFF. The CDR3 bases are TGCAGTGCTAGCCGGAACACTGAAGCTTTCTTT.

J is TRBJ2-5 and V is TRBV5-1, with 14 nucleotides matching TRBD2. The CDR3 sequence is 16 residues long. Germline CDR1 and CDR2: SGHRS and YFSETQ. Germline trimming cut 4 bases from V and 4 bases from J; bases unmatched to any gene: 6. CDR3 sequence (DNA): TGCGCCAGCAGCAAGACTAGCGGGGGGGCCCCAGAGACCCAGTACTTC. Translation: CASSKTSGGAPETQYF.

This chain connects TRBV7-9 to TRBJ2-7, with a possible D match to TRBD2 (7 bases). CDR1 is SEHNR and CDR2 is FQNEAQ in the germline V gene (reference sequence). The CDR3 loop spans 16 amino acids. The germline V and J ends were trimmed by 2 bases and 3 bases, with 17 bases remaining between them. CDR3: CASSLSRGAGVYEQYF. The DNA of the CDR3 is TGTGCCAGCAGCTTAAGCCGGGGGGCGGGTGTCTACGAGCAGTACTTC.

V usage is TRBV19 and J usage is TRBJ2-5, with 7 positions matching TRBD1. Germline CDR1 and CDR2: LNHDA and SQIVND (reference sequence). J lost 2 bases, V lost 10 bases, and 10 bases had no gene match. The CDR3 is 14 amino acids. The CDR3 sequence: CANRQGRGQETQYF. The CDR3 coding sequence is TGTGCCAATAGACAGGGCAGGGGACAAGAGACCCAGTACTTC.

Worth noting for this clone: Other DNA sequences in the same sample also yield this CDR3. The chain couples TRBV4-1 to TRBJ1-2; 8 bases are shared with TRBD1. The CDR3 is made up of 13 amino acids. Germline V CDR1 and CDR2: MGHRA, YSYEKL. J lost 8 bases, V lost 1 base, and 3 bases had no gene match. The CDR3 DNA is TGCGCCAGCAGCCAAGGGACAGGGTACGGCTACACCTTC. It translates to CASSQGTGYGYTF.

The V call is TRBV25-1, the J call TRBJ2-3; TRBD2 matches at 15 bases. Germline loops: CDR1 MGHDK, CDR2 SYGVNS. This CDR3 spans 16 amino acids. Germline trimming cut 3 bases from V and 5 bases from J; bases unmatched to any gene: 3. In DNA, the CDR3 is TGTGCCAGCAGTGACGGGACTAGCGGGAGGCAAGATACGCAGTATTTT. Its translation: CASSDGTSGRQDTQYF. The full variable domain, its missing parts supplied by reference TRBV25-1 and TRBJ2-3, is EADIYQTPRYLVIGTGKKITLECSQTMGHDKMYWYQQDPGMELHLIHYSYGVNSTEKGDLSSESTVSRIRTEHFPLTLESARPSHTSQYLCASSDGTSGRQDTQYFGPGTRLTVL.

This chain links TRBV2 with TRBJ2-5; TRBD1 matches 7 bases. The length of the CDR3 is 15 residues. From germline, CDR1 is SNHLY and CDR2 FYNNEI. V shed 5 bases, J shed 3 bases, and the junction held 9 bases outside the gene matches. The CDR3 bases are TGTGCCAGCAGTAGAACCGGGACAGACAAAGAGACCCAGTACTTC. It codes for CASSRTGTDKETQYF.

The rearrangement uses TRBV27 and TRBJ2-7, with D possibly matching TRBD1 (5 bases). The CDR3 is 15 residues long. Germline CDR1 is MNHEY and CDR2 is SMNVEV (reference sequence). The germline V and J ends were trimmed by 3 bases and 3 bases, with 15 bases remaining between them. This CDR3 reads CASSLNRSPIYEQYF. The CDR3 DNA reads TGTGCCAGCAGTTTGAACAGGTCCCCCATCTACGAGCAGTACTTC.

Remarks on this clone: One junction end does not reproduce the germline sequence, and a read error may be involved. The chain employs TRBV7-9 and TRBJ1-1; D uncertain. The CDR3 extends over 14 amino acids. CDR1 SEHNR and CDR2 FQNEAQ come from the germline V gene (reference sequence). The CDR3 region is CSSSPSYFDTEAFF. The CDR3 region has the DNA TGTTCCAGCAGCCCCTCCTATTTTGACACTGAAGCTTTCTTT.